This T cell receptor beta chain came from a study of blood T cells in healthy people across ages. Study-wide results and caveats: Possibly confounding the expanded clonotype changes was the fact that donor CMV status was unknown. Versus aged donors, long-lived donors had higher diversity and more naive CD4+ cells. Estimates of total diversity, which came from one million sequenced T cells, were considered to be underestimates.

This clonotype was detected many times. Its target is unknown. In germline, CDR1 is SGHTA, CDR2 FQGNSA. CDR3 length: 13 amino acids. The V end was cut by 5 bases, the J end by 4 bases, with 12 bases between. Primed by a sample-barcoded 5' primer and a J-beta primer mix, a second PCR proceeded for roughly 7 to 12 cycles. Sequencing yielded, for each sample, at least 2.5 million paired-end reads carrying CDR3. TCRdb re-analysed the 5' RACE reads in MiXCR, keeping a single row per CDR3 protein. The top ten hold less than 9.5% of the sample, which has about 1.7 million distinct CDR3 sequences, over 25% seen once.

This sequence originates from a woman in her 30s in good health. The material sequenced was blood. This sequence joins TRBV7-2 and TRBJ2-7; perhaps D is TRBD1 or TRBD2 (6 bases each). The CDR3 reads CASSPGADYEQYF. The CDR3 DNA follows: TGTGCCAGCAGCCCGGGGGCCGATTACGAGCAGTACTTC.